The 9 T cell receptor beta chains listed next were all sequenced from one sample in a study of shared clonotypes between healthy human individuals. Data came from immunoSEQ multiplex PCR; TCRdb stores just in-frame clones and leaves some out. This table has more than 550,000 clones, less than 95% appearing once. Input material: memory CD8+ T cells from PBMCs. The sample's subset: CD45RO+ cells pooled with CCR7-negative TemRA cells. These receptors originate from a man between 18 and 35 years old in good health. Some clones in this sample may be carry-over from other donors' samples.

V and J are TRBV5-4 and TRBJ2-7; 8 bases align to TRBD1. From germline, CDR1 is SGHNT and CDR2 YYREEE (reference sequence). The trim removed 4 bases at V and 5 bases at J, leaving 14 bases unmatched. The CDR3 runs 16 residues. CDR3 bases: TGTGCCAGCAGCGCAGCGATAGGGCAGGGGGCAGACGAGCAGTACTTC. Encoded protein: CASSAAIGQGADEQYF.

V usage is TRBV27 and J usage is TRBJ2-4, with D uncertain. This CDR3 has 15 residues. The germline gives CDR1 MNHEY, CDR2 SMNVEV (reference sequence). V lost 2 bases, J lost 3 bases, and 11 bases lay in between. The CDR3 is CASSLLPPSKNIQYF. The CDR3 nucleotides are TGTGCCAGCAGTTTACTCCCACCCAGCAAAAACATTCAGTACTTC.

This sequence joins TRBV7-9 and TRBJ1-3; D not certain. CDR3 size: 14 residues. V was shortened by 5 bases and J by 8 bases, with 16 bases between the two germline ends. CDR1 SEHNR and CDR2 FQNEAQ come from the germline V gene (reference sequence). The CDR3 DNA reads as TGTGCCAGCAGCACCCTTCCGTTGGTCGACACCATATATTTT. It translates to CASSTLPLVDTIYF. Full variable domain (outside the CDR3, taken from reference TRBV7-9 and TRBJ1-3): DTGVSQNPRHKITKRGQNVTFRCDPISEHNRLYWYRQTLGQGPEFLTYFQNEAQLEKSRLLSDRFSAERPKGSFSTLEIQRTEQGDSAMYLCASSTLPLVDTIYFGEGSWLTVV.

The gene calls are TRBV27 and TRBJ2-2; 11 bases line up with TRBD1. The CDR3 covers 16 residues. The trim removed 5 bases at V and 5 bases at J, leaving 7 bases unmatched. Germline CDR1 is MNHEY and CDR2 is SMNVEV (reference sequence). The CDR3 DNA sequence: TGTGCCAGCAGTAACCGGGACAGGGGGTGGACCGGGGAGCTGTTTTTT. Protein sequence: CASSNRDRGWTGELFF.

This chain uses TRBV11-2 with TRBJ2-7; perhaps TRBD2 as D (6 bases). The CDR3 is made up of 14 amino acids. Germline V gene data show CDR1 as SGHAT and CDR2 as FQNNGV. V lost 5 bases to trimming and J lost 6 bases, with 17 bases between them. As DNA, the CDR3 is TGTGCCAGCAGCCCCCGTTCCCGAGCGGGCGAGCAGTACTTC. Its translation is CASSPRSRAGEQYF.

The gene calls are TRBV7-6 and TRBJ2-1, with 11 bases matching TRBD2. CDR3 length: 16 residues. Looked up from germline, CDR1 is SGHVS and CDR2 is FNYEAQ. Trimming cost V 0 bases and J 7 bases; bases outside gene matches: 5. CDR3 coding DNA: TGTGCCAGCAGCTTAGCCCCTAGCGGGAGGAGTAATGAGCAGTTCTTC. This codes for CASSLAPSGRSNEQFF.

This rearrangement joins TRBV27 to TRBJ2-3; the D is unclear. The CDR3 runs 13 residues. V lost 5 bases, J lost 7 bases, and 13 bases lay in between. Germline V gives CDR1 MNHEY, CDR2 SMNVEV (reference sequence). CDR3 DNA: TGTGCCAGCAGTAGCCTCCTAGAACATACGCAGTATTTT. Translated, it gives CASSSLLEHTQYF.

This clone is a singleton in its sample. The chain joins TRBV10-2 to TRBJ1-1; tentative D call: TRBD1 (6 bases). The V and J ends lost 2 bases and 6 bases respectively, with 16 bases between them. CDR3 length: 15 amino acids. In germline, CDR1 is WSHSY, CDR2 SAAADI. The CDR3 region is CASSEPGGLLSEAFF. The CDR3 DNA sequence: TGCGCCAGCAGTGAGCCTGGGGGGCTTCTCTCTGAAGCTTTCTTT.

The rearrangement links TRBV4-1 to TRBJ2-1; weak D call: TRBD2 (7 bases). This CDR3 is 15 amino acids long. Germline V CDR1 and CDR2: MGHRA, YSYEKL. The ends were cut back, 2 bases at V and 5 bases at J, with 13 bases in the middle. In DNA, the CDR3 is TGCGCCAGCAGCCAAATAGGGGGAGGGAACAATGAGCAGTTCTTC. Protein: CASSQIGGGNNEQFF.